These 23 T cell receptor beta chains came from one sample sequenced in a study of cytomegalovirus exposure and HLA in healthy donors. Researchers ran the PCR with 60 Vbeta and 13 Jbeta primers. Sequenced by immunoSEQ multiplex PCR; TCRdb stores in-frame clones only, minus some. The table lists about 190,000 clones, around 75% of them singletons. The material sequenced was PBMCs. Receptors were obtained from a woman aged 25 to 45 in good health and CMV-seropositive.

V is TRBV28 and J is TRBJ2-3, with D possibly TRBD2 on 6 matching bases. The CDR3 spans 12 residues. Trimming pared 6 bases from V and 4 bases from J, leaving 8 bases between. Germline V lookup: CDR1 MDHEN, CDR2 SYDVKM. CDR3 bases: TGTGCCAGCAGGGAGGGCCCAGATACGCAGTATTTT. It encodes CASREGPDTQYF.

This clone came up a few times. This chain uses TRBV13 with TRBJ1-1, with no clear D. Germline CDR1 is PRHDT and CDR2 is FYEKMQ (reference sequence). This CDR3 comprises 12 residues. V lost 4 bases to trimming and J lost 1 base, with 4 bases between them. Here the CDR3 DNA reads TGTGCCAGCAGCTCCGGGAACACTGAAGCTTTCTTT. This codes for CASSSGNTEAFF.

The chain's CDR3 is CASTMGLAGHNEQFF. The CDR3 nucleotides read TGTGCCAGCACCATGGGACTAGCGGGACACAATGAGCAGTTCTTC. This sequence joins TRBV9 and TRBJ2-1, with 13 bases aligning to TRBD2. From germline, CDR1 is SGDLS and CDR2 YYNGEE. With 6 bases clipped from V and 5 bases from J, the junction kept 5 bases outside the gene matches. This CDR3 contains 15 residues.

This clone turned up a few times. Here the CDR3 reads CASRPSSGRYSNQPQHF. The CDR3 DNA reads TGTGCCAGTAGACCGTCCTCAGGTAGATATAGCAATCAGCCCCAGCATTTT. This chain uses TRBV19 with TRBJ1-5; no clear D. In germline, CDR1 is LNHDA, CDR2 SQIVND (reference sequence). Trimming took off 6 bases at V and 0 bases at J, with 18 bases between the two ends. The length of the CDR3 is 17 residues.

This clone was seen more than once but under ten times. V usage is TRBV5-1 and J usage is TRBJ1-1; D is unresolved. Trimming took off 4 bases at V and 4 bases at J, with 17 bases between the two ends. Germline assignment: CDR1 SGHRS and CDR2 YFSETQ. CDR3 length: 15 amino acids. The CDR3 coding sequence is TGCGCCAGCAGCCCCTTCGGGATGGACGGCACTGAAGCTTTCTTT. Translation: CASSPFGMDGTEAFF. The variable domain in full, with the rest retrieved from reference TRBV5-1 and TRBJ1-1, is KAGVTQTPRYLIKTRGQQVTLSCSPISGHRSVSWYQQTPGQGLQFLFEYFSETQRNKGNFPGRFSGRQFSNSRSEMNVSTLELGDSALYLCASSPFGMDGTEAFFGQGTRLTVV.

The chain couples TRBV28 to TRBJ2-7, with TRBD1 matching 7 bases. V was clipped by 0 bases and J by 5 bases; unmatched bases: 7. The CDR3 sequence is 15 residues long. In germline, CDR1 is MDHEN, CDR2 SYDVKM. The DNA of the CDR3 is TGTGCCAGCAGTTTATGGGACAGGAGGATCGACGAGCAGTACTTC. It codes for CASSLWDRRIDEQYF.

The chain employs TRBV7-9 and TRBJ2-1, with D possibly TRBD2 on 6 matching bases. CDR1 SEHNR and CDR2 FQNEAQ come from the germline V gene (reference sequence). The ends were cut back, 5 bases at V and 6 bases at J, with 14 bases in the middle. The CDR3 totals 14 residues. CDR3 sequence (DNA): TGTGCCAGCAGCCCCCGGGACTTAGTCAATGAGCAGTTCTTC. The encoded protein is CASSPRDLVNEQFF.

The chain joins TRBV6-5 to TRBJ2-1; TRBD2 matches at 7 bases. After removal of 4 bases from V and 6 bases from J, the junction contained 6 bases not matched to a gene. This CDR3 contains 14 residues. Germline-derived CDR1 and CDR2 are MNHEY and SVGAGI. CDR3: CASSLVGGSNEQFF. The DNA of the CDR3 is TGTGCCAGCAGTTTGGTCGGCGGGAGCAATGAGCAGTTCTTC.

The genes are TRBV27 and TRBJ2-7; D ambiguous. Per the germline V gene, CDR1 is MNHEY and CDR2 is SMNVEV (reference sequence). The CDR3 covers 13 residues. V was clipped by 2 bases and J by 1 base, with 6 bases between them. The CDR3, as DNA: TGTGCCAGCAGTTTACTATCTTCCTACGAGCAGTACTTC. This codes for CASSLLSSYEQYF.

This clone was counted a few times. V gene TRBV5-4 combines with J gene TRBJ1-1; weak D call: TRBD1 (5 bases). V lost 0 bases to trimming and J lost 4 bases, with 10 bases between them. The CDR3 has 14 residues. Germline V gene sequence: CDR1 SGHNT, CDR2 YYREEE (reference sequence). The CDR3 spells CASSLDRFGTEAFF. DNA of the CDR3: TGTGCCAGCAGCTTGGACAGGTTTGGCACTGAAGCTTTCTTT. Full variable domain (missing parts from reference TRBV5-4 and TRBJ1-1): ETGVTQSPTHLIKTRGQQVTLRCSSQSGHNTVSWYQQALGQGPQFIFQYYREEENGRGNFPPRFSGLQFPNYSSELNVNALELDDSALYLCASSLDRFGTEAFFGQGTRLTVV.

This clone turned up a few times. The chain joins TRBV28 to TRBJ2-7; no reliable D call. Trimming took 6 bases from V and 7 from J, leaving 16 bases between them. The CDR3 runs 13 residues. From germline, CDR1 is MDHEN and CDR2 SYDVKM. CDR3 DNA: TGTGCCAGCAGCAACCCCCTCTTTCGGGAGCAGTACTTC. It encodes CASSNPLFREQYF.

This chain's CDR3 is CASSEAGAGGLSYEQYF. The DNA of the CDR3 is TGTGCCAGCAGTGAAGCGGGGGCGGGGGGATTATCCTACGAGCAGTACTTC. V gene TRBV6-1 combines with J gene TRBJ2-7; TRBD2 matches 8 bases. The junction had 8 bases not matched to a gene; V was cut back by 0 bases and J by 1 base. The CDR3 contains 17 residues. CDR1 MNHNS and CDR2 SASEGT come from the germline V gene.

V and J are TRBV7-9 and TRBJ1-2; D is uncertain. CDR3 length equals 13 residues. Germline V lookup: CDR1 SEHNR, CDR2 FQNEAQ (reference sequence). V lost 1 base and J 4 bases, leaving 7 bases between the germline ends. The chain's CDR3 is CASSLETSYGYTF. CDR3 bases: TGTGCCAGCAGCTTAGAGACAAGCTATGGCTACACCTTC.

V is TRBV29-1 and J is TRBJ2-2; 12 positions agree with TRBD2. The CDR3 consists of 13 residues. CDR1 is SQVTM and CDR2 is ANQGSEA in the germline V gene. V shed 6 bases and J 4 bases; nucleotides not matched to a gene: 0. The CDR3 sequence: CSVGLAGTGELFF. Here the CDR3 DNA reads TGCAGCGTGGGACTAGCGGGCACCGGGGAGCTGTTTTTT.

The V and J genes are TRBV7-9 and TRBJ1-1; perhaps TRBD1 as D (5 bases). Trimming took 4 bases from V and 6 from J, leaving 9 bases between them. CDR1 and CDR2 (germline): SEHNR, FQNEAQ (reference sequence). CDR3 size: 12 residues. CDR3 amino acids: CASSSGGSEAFF. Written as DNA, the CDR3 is TGTGCCAGCAGCTCCGGGGGGTCTGAAGCTTTCTTT.

CDR3 in amino acids: CASTPGIGNTEAFF. Here the CDR3 DNA reads TGTGCCAGCACCCCGGGGATAGGGAACACTGAAGCTTTCTTT. This rearrangement joins TRBV6-1 to TRBJ1-1, with D uncertain. The CDR3 sequence is 14 residues long. The ends were cut back, 7 bases at V and 1 base at J, with 13 bases in the middle. The germline V gene encodes CDR1 MNHNS and CDR2 SASEGT.

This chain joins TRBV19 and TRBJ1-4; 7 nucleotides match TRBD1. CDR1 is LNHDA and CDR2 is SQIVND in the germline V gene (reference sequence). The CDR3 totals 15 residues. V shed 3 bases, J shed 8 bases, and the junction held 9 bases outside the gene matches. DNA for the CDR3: TGTGCCAGTAGTATCGGCACAGGGGTAGGAGAAAAACTGTTTTTT. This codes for CASSIGTGVGEKLFF.

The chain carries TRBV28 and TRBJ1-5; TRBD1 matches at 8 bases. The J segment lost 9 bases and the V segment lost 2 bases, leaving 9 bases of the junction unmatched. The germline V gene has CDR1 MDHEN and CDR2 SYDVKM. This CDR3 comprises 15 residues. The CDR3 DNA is TGTGCCAGCAGTTTAATAGACAGGGGAGGTCGGCCCCAGCATTTT. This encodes CASSLIDRGGRPQHF.

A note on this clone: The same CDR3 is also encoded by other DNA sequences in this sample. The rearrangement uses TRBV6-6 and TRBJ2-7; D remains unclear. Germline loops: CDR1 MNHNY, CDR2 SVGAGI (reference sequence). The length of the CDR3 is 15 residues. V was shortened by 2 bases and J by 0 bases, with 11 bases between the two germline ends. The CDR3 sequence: CASSYPKPDSYEQYF. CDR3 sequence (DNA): TGTGCCAGCAGTTACCCAAAGCCTGACTCCTACGAGCAGTACTTC.

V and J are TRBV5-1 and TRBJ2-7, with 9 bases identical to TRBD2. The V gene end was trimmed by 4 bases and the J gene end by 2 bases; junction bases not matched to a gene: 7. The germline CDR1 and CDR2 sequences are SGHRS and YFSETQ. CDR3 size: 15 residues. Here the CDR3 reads CASSPEVAGAYEQYF. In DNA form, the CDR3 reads TGCGCCAGCAGCCCGGAGGTAGCGGGAGCCTACGAGCAGTACTTC.

CDR3 in amino acids: CASILRKGRATEAFF. CDR3 nucleotide sequence: TGTGCCAGTATACTCCGCAAGGGGAGGGCCACTGAAGCTTTCTTT. The genes are TRBV19 and TRBJ1-1, with D possibly matching TRBD1 (5 bases). This CDR3 has 15 residues. Germline V gene lookup returns CDR1 LNHDA and CDR2 SQIVND (reference sequence). Trimming shortened V by 7 bases and J by 4 bases, and 19 bases separated the two germline ends.

DNA of the CDR3: TGTGCCAGCAGCTCACTACTAGCGGGAGTTTATGAGCAGTACTTC. Translated: CASSSLLAGVYEQYF. The chain links TRBV5-4 to TRBJ2-7, with 11 bases aligning to TRBD2. The CDR3 runs 15 residues. The trim removed 3 bases at V and 7 bases at J, leaving 9 bases unmatched. Looked up from germline, CDR1 is SGHNT and CDR2 is YYREEE (reference sequence).

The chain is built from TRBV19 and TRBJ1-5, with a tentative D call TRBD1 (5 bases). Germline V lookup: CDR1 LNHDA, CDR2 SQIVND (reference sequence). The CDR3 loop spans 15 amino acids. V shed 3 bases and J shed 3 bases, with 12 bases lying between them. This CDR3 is CASSIGGVLNQPQHF. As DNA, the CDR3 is TGTGCCAGTAGTATCGGAGGGGTCCTCAATCAGCCCCAGCATTTT. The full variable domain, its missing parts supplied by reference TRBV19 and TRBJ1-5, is DGGITQSPKYLFRKEGQNVTLSCEQNLNHDAMYWYRQDPGQGLRLIYYSQIVNDFQKGDIAEGYSVSREKKESFPLTVTSAQKNPTAFYLCASSIGGVLNQPQHFGDGTRLSIL.